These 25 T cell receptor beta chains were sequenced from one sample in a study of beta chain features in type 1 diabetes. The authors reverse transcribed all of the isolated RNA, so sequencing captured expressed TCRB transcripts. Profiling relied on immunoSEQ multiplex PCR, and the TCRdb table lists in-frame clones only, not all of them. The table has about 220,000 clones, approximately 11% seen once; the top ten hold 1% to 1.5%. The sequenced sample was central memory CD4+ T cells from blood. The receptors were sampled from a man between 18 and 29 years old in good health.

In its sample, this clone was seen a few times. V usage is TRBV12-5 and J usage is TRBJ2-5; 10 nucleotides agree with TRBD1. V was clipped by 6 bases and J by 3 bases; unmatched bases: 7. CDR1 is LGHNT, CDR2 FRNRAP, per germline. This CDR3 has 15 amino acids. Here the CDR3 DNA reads TGTGCTAGTGGATTAGGACAGGGGGACGAAGAGACCCAGTACTTC. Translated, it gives CASGLGQGDEETQYF.

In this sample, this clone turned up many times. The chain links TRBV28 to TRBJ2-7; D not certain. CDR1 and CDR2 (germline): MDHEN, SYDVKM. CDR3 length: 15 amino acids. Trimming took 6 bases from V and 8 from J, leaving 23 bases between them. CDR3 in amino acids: CASSQTGSKEIKQYF. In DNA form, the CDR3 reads TGTGCCAGCAGCCAAACCGGGTCCAAGGAAATCAAGCAGTACTTC.

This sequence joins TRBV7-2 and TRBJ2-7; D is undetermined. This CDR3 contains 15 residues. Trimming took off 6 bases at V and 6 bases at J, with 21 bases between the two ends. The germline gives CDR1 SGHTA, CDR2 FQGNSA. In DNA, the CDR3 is TGTGCCAGCAGAGCGTCAGACAAGACATTACGCGAGCAGTACTTC. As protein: CASRASDKTLREQYF.

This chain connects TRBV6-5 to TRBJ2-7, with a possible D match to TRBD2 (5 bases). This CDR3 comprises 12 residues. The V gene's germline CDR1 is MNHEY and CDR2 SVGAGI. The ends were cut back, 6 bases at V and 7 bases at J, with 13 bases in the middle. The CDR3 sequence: CASSQPSGEQYF. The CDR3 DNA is TGTGCCAGCAGCCAACCTTCGGGAGAGCAGTACTTC.

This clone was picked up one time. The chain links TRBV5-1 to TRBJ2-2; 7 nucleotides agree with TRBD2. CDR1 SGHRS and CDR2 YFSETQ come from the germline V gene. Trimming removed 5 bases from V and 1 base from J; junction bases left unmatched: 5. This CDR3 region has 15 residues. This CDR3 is CASSSIAGNTGELFF. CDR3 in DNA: TGCGCCAGCAGTTCTATAGCGGGGAACACCGGGGAGCTGTTTTTT.

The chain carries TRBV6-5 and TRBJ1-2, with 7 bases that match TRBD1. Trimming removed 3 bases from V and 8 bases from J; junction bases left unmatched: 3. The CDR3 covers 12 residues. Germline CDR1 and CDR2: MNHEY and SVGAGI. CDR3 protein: CASSYTGVGYTF. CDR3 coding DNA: TGTGCCAGCAGTTATACAGGGGTCGGCTACACCTTC.

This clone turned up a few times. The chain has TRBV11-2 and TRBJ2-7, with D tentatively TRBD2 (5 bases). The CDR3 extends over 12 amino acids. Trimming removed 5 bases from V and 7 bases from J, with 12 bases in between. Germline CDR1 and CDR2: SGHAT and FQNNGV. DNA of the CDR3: TGTGCCAGCAGCCATAGTTCGGGAGAGCAGTACTTC. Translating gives CASSHSSGEQYF.

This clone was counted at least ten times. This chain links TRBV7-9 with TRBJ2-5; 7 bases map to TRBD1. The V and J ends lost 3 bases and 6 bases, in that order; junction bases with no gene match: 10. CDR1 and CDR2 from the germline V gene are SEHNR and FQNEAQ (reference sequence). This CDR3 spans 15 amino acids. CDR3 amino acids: CASSFGTAPPKTQYF. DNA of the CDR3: TGTGCCAGCAGCTTCGGGACAGCTCCTCCCAAGACCCAGTACTTC.

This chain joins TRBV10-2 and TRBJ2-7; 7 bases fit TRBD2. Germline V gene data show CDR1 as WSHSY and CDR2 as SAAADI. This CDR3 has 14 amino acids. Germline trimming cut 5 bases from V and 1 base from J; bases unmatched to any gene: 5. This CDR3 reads CASSTAGKSYEQYF. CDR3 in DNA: TGCGCCAGCAGTACAGCGGGAAAATCCTACGAGCAGTACTTC.

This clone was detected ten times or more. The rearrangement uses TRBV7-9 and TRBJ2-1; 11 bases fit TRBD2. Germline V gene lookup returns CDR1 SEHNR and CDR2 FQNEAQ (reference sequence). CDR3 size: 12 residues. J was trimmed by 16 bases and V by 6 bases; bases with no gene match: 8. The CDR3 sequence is CASSSTSGSIFF. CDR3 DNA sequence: TGTGCCAGCAGTTCCACTAGCGGGAGCATTTTCTTC.

CDR3 nucleotide sequence: TGCGCCAGCAGCCAGGGACTAGCGGGAGGCACAGATACGCAGTATTTT. Translated: CASSQGLAGGTDTQYF. The chain uses TRBV4-3 and TRBJ2-3; 14 nucleotides match TRBD2. There are 16 residues in the CDR3. In germline, CDR1 is LGHNA, CDR2 YSLEER. With 3 bases clipped from V and 1 base from J, the junction kept 0 bases outside the gene matches.

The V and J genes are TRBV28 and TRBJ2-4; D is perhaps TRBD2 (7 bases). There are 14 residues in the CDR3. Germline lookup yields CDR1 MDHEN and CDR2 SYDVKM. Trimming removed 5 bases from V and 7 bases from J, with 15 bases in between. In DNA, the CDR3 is TGTGCCAGCAGTCCGGCCGGGGGGCGGAACATTCAGTACTTC. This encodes CASSPAGGRNIQYF.

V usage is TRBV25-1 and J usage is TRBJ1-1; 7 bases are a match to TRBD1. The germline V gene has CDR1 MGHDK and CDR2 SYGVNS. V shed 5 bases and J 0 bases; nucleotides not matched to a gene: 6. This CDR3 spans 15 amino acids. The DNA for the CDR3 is TGTGCCAGCAGTTGGCCGACAGGGTTGAACACTGAAGCTTTCTTT. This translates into CASSWPTGLNTEAFF.

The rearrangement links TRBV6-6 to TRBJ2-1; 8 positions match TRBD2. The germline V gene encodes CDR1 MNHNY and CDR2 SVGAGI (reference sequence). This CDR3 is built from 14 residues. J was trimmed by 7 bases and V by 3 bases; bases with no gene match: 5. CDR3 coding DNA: TGTGCCAGCAGTTATTCCAGCGGGAGTAATGAGCAGTTCTTC. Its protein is CASSYSSGSNEQFF.

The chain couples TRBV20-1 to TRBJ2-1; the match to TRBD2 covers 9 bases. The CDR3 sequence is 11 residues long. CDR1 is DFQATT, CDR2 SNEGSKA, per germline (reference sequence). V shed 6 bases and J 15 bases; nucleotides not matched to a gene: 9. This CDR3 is CSARSLAGPFF. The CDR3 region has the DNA TGCAGTGCCCGTTCCCTAGCGGGACCGTTCTTC.

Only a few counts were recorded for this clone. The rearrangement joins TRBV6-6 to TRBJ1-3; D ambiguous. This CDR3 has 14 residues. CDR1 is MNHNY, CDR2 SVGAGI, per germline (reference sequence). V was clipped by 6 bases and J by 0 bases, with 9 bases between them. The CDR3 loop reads CASSLRSSGNTIYF. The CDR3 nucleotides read TGTGCCAGCAGCCTCAGGTCCTCTGGAAACACCATATATTTT.

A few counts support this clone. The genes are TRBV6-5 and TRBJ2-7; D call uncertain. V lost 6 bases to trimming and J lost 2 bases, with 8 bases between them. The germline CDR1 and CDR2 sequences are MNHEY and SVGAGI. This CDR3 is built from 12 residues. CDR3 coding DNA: TGTGCCAGCAGCCCATTCACCTACGAGCAGTACTTC. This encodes CASSPFTYEQYF.

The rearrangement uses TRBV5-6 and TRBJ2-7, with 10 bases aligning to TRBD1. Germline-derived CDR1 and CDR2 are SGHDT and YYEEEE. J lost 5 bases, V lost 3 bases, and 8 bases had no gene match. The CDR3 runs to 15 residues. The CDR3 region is CASSYSDRGLNEQYF. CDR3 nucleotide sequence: TGTGCCAGCAGCTATAGTGACAGGGGGCTCAACGAGCAGTACTTC.

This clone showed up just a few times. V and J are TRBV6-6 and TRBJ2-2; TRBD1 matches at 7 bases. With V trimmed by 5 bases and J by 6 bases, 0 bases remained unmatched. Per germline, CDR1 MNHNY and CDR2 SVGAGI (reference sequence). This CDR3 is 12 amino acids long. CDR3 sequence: CASSDRAGELFF. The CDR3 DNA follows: TGTGCCAGCAGTGACAGGGCCGGGGAGCTGTTTTTT.

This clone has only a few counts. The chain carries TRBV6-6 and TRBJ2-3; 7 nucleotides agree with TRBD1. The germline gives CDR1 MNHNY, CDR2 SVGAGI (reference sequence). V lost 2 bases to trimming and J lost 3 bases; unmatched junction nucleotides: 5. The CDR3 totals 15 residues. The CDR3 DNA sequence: TGTGCCAGCAGTTACCCACAGGGACAGACAGATACGCAGTATTTT. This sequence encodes CASSYPQGQTDTQYF.

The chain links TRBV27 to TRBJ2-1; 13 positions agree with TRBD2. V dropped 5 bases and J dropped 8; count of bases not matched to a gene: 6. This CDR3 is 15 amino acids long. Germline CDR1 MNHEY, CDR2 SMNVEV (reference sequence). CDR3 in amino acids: CASSLGLAGRYEQFF. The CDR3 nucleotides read TGTGCCAGCAGTCTGGGACTAGCGGGAAGATATGAGCAGTTCTTC.

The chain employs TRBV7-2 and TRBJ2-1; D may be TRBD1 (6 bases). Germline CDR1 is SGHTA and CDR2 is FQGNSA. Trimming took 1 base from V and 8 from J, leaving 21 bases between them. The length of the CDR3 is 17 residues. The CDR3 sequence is CASSLVSGPPQGHEQFF. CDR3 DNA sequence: TGTGCCAGCAGCTTAGTTTCGGGGCCGCCGCAGGGGCATGAGCAGTTCTTC.

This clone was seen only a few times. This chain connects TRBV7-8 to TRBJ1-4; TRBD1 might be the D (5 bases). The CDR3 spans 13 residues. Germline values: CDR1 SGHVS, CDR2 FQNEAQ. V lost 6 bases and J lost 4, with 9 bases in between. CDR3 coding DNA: TGTGCCAGCAGTAGGGACGGTAATGAAAAACTGTTTTTT. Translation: CASSRDGNEKLFF.

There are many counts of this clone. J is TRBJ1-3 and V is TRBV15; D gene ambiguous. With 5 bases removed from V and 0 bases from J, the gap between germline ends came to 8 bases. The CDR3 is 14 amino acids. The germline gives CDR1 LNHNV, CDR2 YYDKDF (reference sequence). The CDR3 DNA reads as TGTGCCACCAGCCCCTCCTACTCTGGAAACACCATATATTTT. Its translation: CATSPSYSGNTIYF.

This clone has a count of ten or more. CDR3 DNA sequence: TGTGCCACCAGCTCGAACAGCGGGAGGACTCATGAGCAGTTCTTC. Protein: CATSSNSGRTHEQFF. The rearrangement uses TRBV15 and TRBJ2-1; 9 nucleotides match TRBD2. V lost 5 bases, J lost 8 bases, and 10 bases stayed unmatched. CDR3 length: 15 residues. Per germline, CDR1 LNHNV and CDR2 YYDKDF (reference sequence).